The rows below give T cell receptor beta chains drawn from one sample of a study of shared T cell receptors in the human thymus. Sequencing was performed with immunoSEQ multiplex PCR; in TCRdb, only in-frame clones are kept and a portion is missing. The sample contains over 650,000 clones, 70% to 90% of which appear only once. These same records also appear under a second study, on human thymus T cells.

Sequenced: thymocytes. These receptors all come from a boy under three years old with a congenital heart defect. The CDR3 runs from the conserved cysteine through the conserved F or W. D genes are given only for firm matches. A clone size is listed for some rows: how often the clone was seen (once, few, many), or a class if it is expanded.

>TRBD1|TRBV4-3|TRBJ2-7|.
CASSQRPGTGNEQYF
TGCGCCAGCAGCCAACGTCCCGGGACAGGGAACGAGCAGTACTTC
>TRBD1|TRBV28|TRBJ2-7|.
CASAVGDRGYEQYF
TGTGCCAGCGCAGTTGGGGACAGGGGCTACGAGCAGTACTTC
>TRBD1|TRBV30|TRBJ2-6|.
CAWSALKGAPSLHTSAGANVLTF
TGTGCCTGGAGTGCCCTGAAGGGGGCTCCTTCCCTCCACACTTCAGCTGGGGCCAACGTCCTGACTTTC
>.|TRBV5-4|TRBJ2-1|.
CASSLAYNEQFF
TGTGCCAGCAGCTTGGCGTACAATGAGCAGTTCTTC
>TRBD2|TRBV4-1|TRBJ2-1|.
CASSQDTAGGPHTDNEQFF
TGCGCCAGCAGCCAAGATACAGCGGGAGGGCCCCACACTGACAATGAGCAGTTCTTC
>.|TRBV30|TRBJ1-2|once
CAWSVIRGANYGYTF
TGTGCCTGGAGTGTTATACGGGGGGCTAATTATGGCTACACCTTC
>.|TRBV27|TRBJ1-3|.
CASSSDRYSGNTIYF
TGTGCCAGCAGTTCAGACAGATACTCTGGAAACACCATATATTTT
>.|TRBV5-1|TRBJ2-1|.
CASSSLYNEQFF
TGCGCCAGCAGCTCCCTATACAATGAGCAGTTCTTC
>TRBD1|TRBV14|TRBJ2-3|.
CASSQETGTGSDTQYF
TGTGCCAGCAGCCAAGAAACCGGGACAGGGTCAGATACGCAGTATTTT
>.|TRBV6-1|TRBJ1-5|.
CASSVETHSNQPQHF
TGTGCCAGCAGTGTCGAGACACATAGCAATCAGCCCCAGCATTTT
>.|TRBV30|TRBJ2-7|.
CAWSVWPAYEQYF
TGTGCCTGGAGTGTATGGCCTGCCTACGAGCAGTACTTC
>TRBD1|TRBV13|TRBJ1-1|.
CASSLTPTGGNEAFF
TGTGCCAGCAGCTTAACCCCGACAGGGGGCAATGAAGCTTTCTTT
>.|TRBV6-6|TRBJ2-5|few
CASSSLSSKTQYF
TGTGCCAGCAGTTCCCTTAGCTCAAAGACCCAGTACTTC
>.|TRBV28|TRBJ2-7|.
CASSNPGEDYEQYF
TGTGCCAGCAGTAATCCGGGAGAAGACTACGAGCAGTACTTC
>.|TRBV2|TRBJ1-2|.
CASSERAQQGRYGYTF
TGTGCCAGCAGTGAGCGAGCTCAACAGGGAAGGTATGGCTACACCTTC
>TRBD2|TRBV13|TRBJ2-1|.
CASSLVPKRELNEQFF
TGTGCCAGCAGCTTAGTGCCTAAGCGGGAGTTGAATGAGCAGTTCTTC
>.|TRBV4-3|TRBJ2-7|.
CASSQEFIAGAYLSYEQYF
TGCGCCAGCAGCCAAGAGTTTATAGCAGGGGCGTATCTTTCCTACGAGCAGTACTTC
>.|TRBV28|TRBJ1-1|.
CASSTNMGAEAFF
TGTGCCAGCAGCACAAATATGGGCGCTGAAGCTTTCTTT
>.|TRBV28|TRBJ1-5|.
CASSFRQERQPQHF
TGTGCCAGCAGTTTTAGACAGGAAAGGCAGCCCCAGCATTTT
>TRBD1|TRBV5-6|TRBJ1-2|few
CASSWDRAGGYTF
TGTGCCAGCAGCTGGGACAGGGCGGGCGGCTACACCTTC
>.|TRBV15|TRBJ2-4|.
CATSRDRALAKNIQYF
TGTGCCACCAGCAGGGACAGAGCATTAGCCAAAAACATTCAGTACTTC
>TRBD1|TRBV4-2|TRBJ2-7|.
CASSQDRPKDRELRYPSYEQYF
TGTGCCAGCAGCCAAGATCGACCCAAAGACAGGGAGCTTCGATATCCCTCCTACGAGCAGTACTTC
>.|TRBV28|TRBJ2-5|.
CASIPSAPRLHWETQYF
TGTGCCAGCATTCCCTCGGCTCCTAGGCTCCATTGGGAGACCCAGTACTTC
>TRBD1|TRBV27|TRBJ2-7|.
CASSLSNRTGRSYEQYF
TGTGCCAGCAGTTTATCGAATAGGACAGGGAGGTCCTACGAGCAGTACTTC
>TRBD2|TRBV7-2|TRBJ2-7|.
CASSASGRRSYEQYF
TGTGCCAGCAGCGCCAGCGGGAGAAGGTCCTACGAGCAGTACTTC
>.|TRBV10-3|TRBJ2-1|.
CAIRARNDRNSYNEQFF
TGTGCCATCAGGGCGAGGAATGACAGGAACTCCTACAATGAGCAGTTCTTC
>TRBD2|TRBV28|TRBJ2-1|.
CASKTVVRLAEINEQFF
TGTGCCAGTAAAACGGTGGTCCGACTAGCGGAAATCAATGAGCAGTTCTTC
>.|TRBV27|TRBJ2-7|.
CASSPGIGGYEQYF
TGTGCCAGCAGCCCGGGGATAGGCGGGTACGAGCAGTACTTC
>.|TRBV28|TRBJ1-3|few
CASSLTTRRSSGNTIYF
TGTGCCAGCAGTTTAACAACCCGACGGAGCTCTGGAAACACCATATATTTT
>.|TRBV4-3|TRBJ1-2|.
CASSQPTQGSSGYTF
TGCGCCAGCAGCCAACCAACTCAGGGAAGTTCTGGCTACACCTTC
>.|TRBV6-5|TRBJ1-1|.
CASSYSRAVNTEAFF
TGTGCCAGCAGTTACTCGAGGGCAGTGAACACTGAAGCTTTCTTT
>.|TRBV9|TRBJ1-6|.
CASSVARGESQSSYNSPLHF
TGTGCCAGCAGCGTAGCCCGGGGGGAGTCCCAGAGCTCCTATAATTCACCCCTCCACTTT
>.|TRBV28|TRBJ2-1|.
CASRRAGQSLDEQFF
TGTGCCAGCAGACGAGCAGGACAGTCTCTCGATGAGCAGTTCTTC
>.|TRBV4-3|TRBJ1-2|.
CASSHLWGGDGLYGYTF
TGCGCCAGCAGCCACCTCTGGGGCGGGGATGGGCTTTATGGCTACACCTTC
>.|TRBV29-1|TRBJ1-1|.
CSVEGGAEEAFF
TGCAGCGTTGAAGGTGGGGCGGAAGAAGCTTTCTTT
>TRBD1|TRBV5-6|TRBJ1-1|.
CASRLGQTNTEAFF
TGTGCCAGCAGATTGGGACAGACGAACACTGAAGCTTTCTTT
>.|TRBV7-8|TRBJ2-1|.
CASSRRRSAGQIRHEQFF
TGTGCCAGCAGCCGACGCCGATCCGCGGGACAGATACGACATGAGCAGTTCTTC
>.|TRBV15|TRBJ1-5|.
CATSRVQDQPQHF
TGTGCCACCAGCAGAGTACAGGACCAGCCCCAGCATTTT
>.|TRBV20-1|TRBJ1-2|.
CSANGGLGYTF
TGCAGTGCGAATGGGGGGTTGGGCTACACCTTC
>.|TRBV27|TRBJ2-3|.
CASSSLTGVLTDTQYF
TGTGCCAGCAGTTCCCTTACGGGGGTTCTTACAGATACGCAGTATTTT
>TRBD2|TRBV5-1|TRBJ2-7|.
CASSLGVAGDEQYF
TGCGCCAGCAGCTTGGGGGTAGCGGGAGACGAGCAGTACTTC
>TRBD2|TRBV19|TRBJ2-3|.
CASSKMGLCGRRRGTDTQYF
TGTGCCAGTAGTAAAATGGGACTATGCGGGAGGCGACGGGGCACAGATACGCAGTATTTT
>TRBD2|TRBV2|TRBJ2-3|.
CASTQKSLAGPSTDTQYF
TGTGCCAGCACCCAGAAGTCCCTAGCGGGCCCCTCCACAGATACGCAGTATTTT
>.|TRBV7-3|TRBJ2-2|.
CASSFYRAGELFF
TGTGCCAGCAGCTTCTACAGGGCCGGGGAGCTGTTTTTT
>.|TRBV13|TRBJ2-6|.
CASSLKWRGPVGANVLTF
TGTGCCAGCAGCTTAAAATGGAGGGGTCCCGTGGGGGCCAACGTCCTGACTTTC